This TCR beta chain was captured by sequencing in a study of shared clonotypes between healthy human individuals. V lost 11 bases and J lost 2; bases outside the gene matches: 21. The V gene's germline CDR1 is SEHNR and CDR2 FQNEAQ (reference sequence). The CDR3 totals 18 residues. Method: immunoSEQ multiplex PCR; TCRdb's copy keeps in-frame clones and lacks some. The sample shows some 650,000 clones, around 97% of them seen only once. Sequencing was carried out using naive CD4+ T cells sorted from blood. The subset denotes: CD45RA+ positively selected. The V and J genes are TRBV7-9 and TRBJ2-1; 7 nucleotides match TRBD2. This receptor was taken from a woman in her 30s in good health. DNA of the CDR3: TGTGCCTCCCGGGCGGGTGTGTGGGCGGGAGAGCCCTACAATGAGCAGTTCTTC. Its protein product is CASRAGVWAGEPYNEQFF. Complete variable domain (other parts from reference TRBV7-9 and TRBJ2-1): DTGVSQNPRHKITKRGQNVTFRCDPISEHNRLYWYRQTLGQGPEFLTYFQNEAQLEKSRLLSDRFSAERPKGSFSTLEIQRTEQGDSAMYLCASRAGVWAGEPYNEQFFGPGTRLTVL.